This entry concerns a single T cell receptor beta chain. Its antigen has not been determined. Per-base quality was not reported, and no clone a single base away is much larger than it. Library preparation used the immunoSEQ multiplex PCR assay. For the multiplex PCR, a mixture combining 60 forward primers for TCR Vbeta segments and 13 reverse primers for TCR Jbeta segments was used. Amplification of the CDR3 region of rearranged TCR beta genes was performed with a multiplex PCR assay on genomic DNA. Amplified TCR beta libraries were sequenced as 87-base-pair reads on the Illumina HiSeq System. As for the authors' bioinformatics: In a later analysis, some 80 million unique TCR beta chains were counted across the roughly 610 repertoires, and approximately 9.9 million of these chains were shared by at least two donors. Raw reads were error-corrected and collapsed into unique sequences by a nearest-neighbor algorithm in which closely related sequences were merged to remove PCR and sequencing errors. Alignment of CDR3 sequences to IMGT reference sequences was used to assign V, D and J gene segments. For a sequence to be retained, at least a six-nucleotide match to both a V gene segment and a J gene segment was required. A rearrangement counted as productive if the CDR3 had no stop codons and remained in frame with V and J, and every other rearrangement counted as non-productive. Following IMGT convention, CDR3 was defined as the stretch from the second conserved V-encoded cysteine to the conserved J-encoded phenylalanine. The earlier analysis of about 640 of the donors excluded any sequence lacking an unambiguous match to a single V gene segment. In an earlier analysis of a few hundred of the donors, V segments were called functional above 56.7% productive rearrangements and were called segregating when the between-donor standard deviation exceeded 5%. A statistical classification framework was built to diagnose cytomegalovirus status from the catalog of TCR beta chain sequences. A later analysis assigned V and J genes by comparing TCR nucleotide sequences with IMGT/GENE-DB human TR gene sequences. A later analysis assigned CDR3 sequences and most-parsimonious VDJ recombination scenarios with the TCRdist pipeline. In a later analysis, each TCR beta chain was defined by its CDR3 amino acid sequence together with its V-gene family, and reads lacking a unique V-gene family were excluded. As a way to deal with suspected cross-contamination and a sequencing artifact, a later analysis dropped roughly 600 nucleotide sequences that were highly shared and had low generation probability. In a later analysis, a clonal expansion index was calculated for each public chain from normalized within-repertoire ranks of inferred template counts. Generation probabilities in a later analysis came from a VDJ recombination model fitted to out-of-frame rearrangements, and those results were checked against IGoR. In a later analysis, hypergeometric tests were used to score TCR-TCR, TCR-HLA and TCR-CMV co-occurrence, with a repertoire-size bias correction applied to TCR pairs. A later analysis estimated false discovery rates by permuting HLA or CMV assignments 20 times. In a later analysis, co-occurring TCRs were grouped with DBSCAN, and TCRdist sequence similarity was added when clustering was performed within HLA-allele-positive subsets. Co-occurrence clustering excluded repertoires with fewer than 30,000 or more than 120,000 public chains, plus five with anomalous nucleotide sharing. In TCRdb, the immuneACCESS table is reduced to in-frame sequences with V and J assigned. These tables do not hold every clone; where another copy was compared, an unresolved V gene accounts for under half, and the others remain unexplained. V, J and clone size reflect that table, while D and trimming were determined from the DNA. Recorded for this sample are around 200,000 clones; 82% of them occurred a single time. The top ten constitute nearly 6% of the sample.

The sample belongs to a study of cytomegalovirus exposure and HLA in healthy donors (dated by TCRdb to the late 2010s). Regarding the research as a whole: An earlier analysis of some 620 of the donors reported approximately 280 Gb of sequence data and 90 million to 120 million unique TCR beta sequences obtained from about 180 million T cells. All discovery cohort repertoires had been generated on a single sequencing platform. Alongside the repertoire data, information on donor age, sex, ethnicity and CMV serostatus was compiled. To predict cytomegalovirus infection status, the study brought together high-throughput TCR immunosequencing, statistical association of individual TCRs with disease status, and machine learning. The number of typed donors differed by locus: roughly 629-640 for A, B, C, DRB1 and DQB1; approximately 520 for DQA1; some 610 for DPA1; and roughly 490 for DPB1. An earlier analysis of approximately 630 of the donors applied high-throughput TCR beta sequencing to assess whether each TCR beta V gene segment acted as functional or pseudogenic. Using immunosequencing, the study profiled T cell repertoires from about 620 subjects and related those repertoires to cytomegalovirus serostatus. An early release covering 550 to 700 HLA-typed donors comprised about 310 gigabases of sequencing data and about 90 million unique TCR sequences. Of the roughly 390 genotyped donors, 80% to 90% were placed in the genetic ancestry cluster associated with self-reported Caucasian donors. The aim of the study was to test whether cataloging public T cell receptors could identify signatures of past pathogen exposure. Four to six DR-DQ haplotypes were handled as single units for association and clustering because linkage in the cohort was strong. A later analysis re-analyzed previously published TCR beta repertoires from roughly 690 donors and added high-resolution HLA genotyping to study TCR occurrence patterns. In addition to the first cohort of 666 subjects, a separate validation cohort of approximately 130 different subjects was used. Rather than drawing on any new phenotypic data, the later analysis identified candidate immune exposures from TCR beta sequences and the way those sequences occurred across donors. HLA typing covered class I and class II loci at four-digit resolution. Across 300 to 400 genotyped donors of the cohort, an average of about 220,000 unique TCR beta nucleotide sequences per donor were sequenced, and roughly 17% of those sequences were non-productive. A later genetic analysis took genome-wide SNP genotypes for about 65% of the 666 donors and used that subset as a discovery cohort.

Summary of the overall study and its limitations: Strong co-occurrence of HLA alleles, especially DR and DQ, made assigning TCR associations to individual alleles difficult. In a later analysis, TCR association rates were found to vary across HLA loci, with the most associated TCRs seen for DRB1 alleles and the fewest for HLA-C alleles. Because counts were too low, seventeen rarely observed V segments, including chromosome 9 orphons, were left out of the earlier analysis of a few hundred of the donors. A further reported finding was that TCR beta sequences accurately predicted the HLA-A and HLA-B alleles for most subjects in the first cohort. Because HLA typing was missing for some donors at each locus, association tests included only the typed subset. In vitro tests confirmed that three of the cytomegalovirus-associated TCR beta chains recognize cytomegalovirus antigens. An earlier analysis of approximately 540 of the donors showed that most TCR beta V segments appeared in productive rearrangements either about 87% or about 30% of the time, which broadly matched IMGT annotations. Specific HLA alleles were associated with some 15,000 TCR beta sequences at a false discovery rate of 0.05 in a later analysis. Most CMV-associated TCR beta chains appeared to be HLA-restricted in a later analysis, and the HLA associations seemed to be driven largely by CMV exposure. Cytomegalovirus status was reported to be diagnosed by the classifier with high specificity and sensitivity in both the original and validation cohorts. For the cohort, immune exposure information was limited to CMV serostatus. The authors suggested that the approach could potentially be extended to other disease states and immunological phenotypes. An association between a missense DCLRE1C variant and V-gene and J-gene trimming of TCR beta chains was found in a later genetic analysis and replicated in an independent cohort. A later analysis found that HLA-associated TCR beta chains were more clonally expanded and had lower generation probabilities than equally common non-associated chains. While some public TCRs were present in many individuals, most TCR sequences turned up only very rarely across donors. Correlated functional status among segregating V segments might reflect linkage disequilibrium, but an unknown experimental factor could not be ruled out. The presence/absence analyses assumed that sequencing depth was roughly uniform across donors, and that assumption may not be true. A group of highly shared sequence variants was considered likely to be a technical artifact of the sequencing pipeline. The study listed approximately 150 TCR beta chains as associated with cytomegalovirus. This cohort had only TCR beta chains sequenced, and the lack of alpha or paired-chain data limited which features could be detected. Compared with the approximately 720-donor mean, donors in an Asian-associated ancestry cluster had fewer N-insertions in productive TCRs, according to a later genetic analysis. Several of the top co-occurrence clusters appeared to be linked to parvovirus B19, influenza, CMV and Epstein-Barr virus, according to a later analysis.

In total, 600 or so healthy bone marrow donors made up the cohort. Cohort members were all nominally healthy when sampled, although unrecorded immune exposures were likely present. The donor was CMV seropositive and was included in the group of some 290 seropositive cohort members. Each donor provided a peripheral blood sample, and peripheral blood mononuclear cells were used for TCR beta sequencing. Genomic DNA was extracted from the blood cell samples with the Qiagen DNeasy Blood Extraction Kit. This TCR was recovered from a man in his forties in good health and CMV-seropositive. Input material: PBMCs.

DNA sequence: TGTGCCAGCAGCCTACAACCAGGGGGGAACACTGAAGCTTTCTTT. This yields the protein CASSLQPGGNTEAFF. Recombination connected TRBV6-1 to TRBJ1-1, with TRBD1 matching 7 junction bases. Sequences MNHNS (CDR1) and SASEGT (CDR2) are obtained from the germline V gene. The CDR3 goes from the cysteine to the phenylalanine over 15 residues. Of the read, only the CDR3 DNA is kept; its 45 bases are in frame from base 1. Germline trimming: 6 bases from V, 1 base from J; junction bases outside gene matches: 8.